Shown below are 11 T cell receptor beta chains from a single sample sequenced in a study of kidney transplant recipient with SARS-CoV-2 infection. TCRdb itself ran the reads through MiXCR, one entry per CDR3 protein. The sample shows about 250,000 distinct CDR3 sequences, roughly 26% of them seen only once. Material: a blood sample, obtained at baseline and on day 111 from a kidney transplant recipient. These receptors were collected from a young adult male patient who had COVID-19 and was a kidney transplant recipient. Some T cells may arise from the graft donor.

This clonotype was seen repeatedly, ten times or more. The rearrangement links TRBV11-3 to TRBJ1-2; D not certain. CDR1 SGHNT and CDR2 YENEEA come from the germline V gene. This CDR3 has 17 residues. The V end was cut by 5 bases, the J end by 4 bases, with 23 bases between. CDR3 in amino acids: CASSLARDLGKTYGYTF. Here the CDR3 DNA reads TGTGCCAGCAGCCTAGCGCGCGATCTCGGAAAGACCTATGGCTACACCTTC.

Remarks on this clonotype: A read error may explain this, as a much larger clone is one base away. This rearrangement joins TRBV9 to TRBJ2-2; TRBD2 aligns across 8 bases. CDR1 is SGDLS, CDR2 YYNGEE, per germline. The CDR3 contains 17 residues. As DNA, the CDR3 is TGTGCCAGCAGCGTAGGGACTAGCAGATTAAACACCGGGGAGCTGCTTTTT. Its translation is CASSVGTSRLNTGELLF.

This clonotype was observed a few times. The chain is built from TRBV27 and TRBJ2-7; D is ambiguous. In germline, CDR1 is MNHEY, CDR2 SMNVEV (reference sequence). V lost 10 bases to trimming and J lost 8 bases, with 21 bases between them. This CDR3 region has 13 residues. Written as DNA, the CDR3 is TGTGCCATCTACCCGGTCTACATACGGCAGCAGTACTTC. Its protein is CAIYPVYIRQQYF.

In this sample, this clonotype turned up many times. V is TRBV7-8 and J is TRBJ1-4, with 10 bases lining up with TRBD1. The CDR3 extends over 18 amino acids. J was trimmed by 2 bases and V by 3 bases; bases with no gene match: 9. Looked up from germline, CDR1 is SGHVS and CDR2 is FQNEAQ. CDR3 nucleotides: TGTGCCAGCAGCTTTCGGGGGACAGGGGAGCCCACTAATGAAAAACTGTTTTTT. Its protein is CASSFRGTGEPTNEKLFF.

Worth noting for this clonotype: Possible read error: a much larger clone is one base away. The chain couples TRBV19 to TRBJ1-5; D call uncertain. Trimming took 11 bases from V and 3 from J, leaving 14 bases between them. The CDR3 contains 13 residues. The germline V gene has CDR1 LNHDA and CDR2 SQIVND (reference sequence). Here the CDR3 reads CAGNLGFNQPQHF. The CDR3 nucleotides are TGTGCCGGTAACCTGGGGTTCAATCAGCCCCAGCATTTT.

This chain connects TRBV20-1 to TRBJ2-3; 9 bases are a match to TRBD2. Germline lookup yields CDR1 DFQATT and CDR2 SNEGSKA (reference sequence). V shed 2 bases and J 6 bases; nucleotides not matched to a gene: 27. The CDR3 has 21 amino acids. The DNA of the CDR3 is TGCAGTGCTAGACTTGAGCAGAGCCTAGCGGGAACTTCGGTTCTGGAGGATACGCAGTATTTT. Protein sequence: CSARLEQSLAGTSVLEDTQYF.

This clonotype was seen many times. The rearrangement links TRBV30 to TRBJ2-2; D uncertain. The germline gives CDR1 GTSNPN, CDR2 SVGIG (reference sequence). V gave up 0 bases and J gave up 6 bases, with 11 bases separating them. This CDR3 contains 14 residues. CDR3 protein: CAWSVQRLSGELFF. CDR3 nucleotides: TGTGCCTGGAGTGTACAAAGGCTCTCCGGGGAGCTGTTTTTT.

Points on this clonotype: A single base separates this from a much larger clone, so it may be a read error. The CDR3 is CASSEHSTEAFF. CDR3 sequence (DNA): TGTGCCAGCAGTGAACATTCAACTGAAGCTTTCTTT. V is TRBV2 and J is TRBJ1-1; D uncertain. The CDR3 contains 12 residues. Germline V gene lookup returns CDR1 SNHLY and CDR2 FYNNEI. The germline V and J ends were trimmed by 2 bases and 5 bases, with 6 bases remaining between them.

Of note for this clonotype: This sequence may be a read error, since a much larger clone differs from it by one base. The CDR3 loop is CASEARSVRKTYGYTF. DNA for the CDR3: TGCGCCAGCGAGGCTAGATCGGTTCGAAAGACCTATGGCTACACCTTC. The V and J genes are TRBV5-1 and TRBJ1-2, with no clear D. The V and J ends lost 7 bases and 4 bases respectively, with 23 bases between them. CDR1 is SGHRS and CDR2 is YFSETQ in the germline V gene. The CDR3 loop spans 16 amino acids.

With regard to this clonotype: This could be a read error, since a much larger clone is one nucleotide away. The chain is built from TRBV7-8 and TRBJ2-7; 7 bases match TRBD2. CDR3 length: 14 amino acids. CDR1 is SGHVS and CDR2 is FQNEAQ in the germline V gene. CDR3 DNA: TGTGCCAACAGCCCCGGGGGGAGCTCCTACGAGCAGTACGTC. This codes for CANSPGGSSYEQYV.

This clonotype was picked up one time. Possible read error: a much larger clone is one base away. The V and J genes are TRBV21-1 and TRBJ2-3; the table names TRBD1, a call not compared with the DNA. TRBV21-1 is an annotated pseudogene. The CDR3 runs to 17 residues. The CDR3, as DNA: TGTGCCGGCAGCCTGCCTGTAGCTACAGTCATGCAAGATACGCAGTATTTT. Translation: CAGSLPVATVMQDTQYF.